This entry lists 15 T cell receptor beta chains sequenced from one sample in a study of T cell responses to AZD1222 COVID-19 vaccine. Produced via immunoSEQ multiplex PCR; TCRdb's table is partial and in-frame only. The repertoire holds over 110,000 clones, with 85% to 95% as singletons. The sample here was peripheral blood, taken 28 days after the second AZD1222 dose. The receptors shown here come from an adult who received the AZD1222 COVID-19 vaccine.

This chain connects TRBV5-1 to TRBJ1-1; D might be TRBD1 (6 bases). The CDR3 extends over 14 amino acids. Germline V gene sequence: CDR1 SGHRS, CDR2 YFSETQ. The V and J ends lost 7 bases and 4 bases respectively, with 17 bases between them. The CDR3 loop is CASVGTGFGTEAFF. DNA of the CDR3: TGCGCCAGCGTCGGTACAGGGTTCGGCACTGAAGCTTTCTTT.

The V call is TRBV7-9, the J call TRBJ1-1; the match to TRBD1 covers 7 bases. The CDR3 covers 12 residues. After removal of 1 base from V and 9 bases from J, the junction contained 2 bases not matched to a gene. Germline V gene data show CDR1 as SEHNR and CDR2 as FQNEAQ (reference sequence). The CDR3 is CASSLEDRKAFF. Written as DNA, the CDR3 is TGTGCCAGCAGCTTAGAGGACAGGAAAGCTTTCTTT.

The rearrangement uses TRBV7-2 and TRBJ2-7; 8 bases agree with TRBD1. V was clipped by 5 bases and J by 4 bases; unmatched bases: 10. The CDR3 has 15 residues. Germline V gene data show CDR1 as SGHTA and CDR2 as FQGNSA. The DNA of the CDR3 is TGTGCCAGCAGCCGCCCCGGGACAGGCATTTACGAGCAGTACTTC. Protein sequence: CASSRPGTGIYEQYF.

CDR3 in amino acids: CATVTGSYNSPLHF. The CDR3 nucleotides are TGTGCCACCGTAACAGGGTCCTATAATTCACCCCTCCACTTT. The chain couples TRBV28 to TRBJ1-6; TRBD1 might be the D (6 bases). The CDR3 is made up of 14 amino acids. V was cut by 10 bases and J by 1 base, with 11 bases left in between. Per germline, CDR1 MDHEN and CDR2 SYDVKM.

The chain recombines TRBV7-9 with TRBJ1-4, with no clear D. This CDR3 region has 14 residues. Trimming took off 1 base at V and 6 bases at J, with 9 bases between the two ends. CDR1 and CDR2 from the germline V gene are SEHNR and FQNEAQ (reference sequence). This CDR3 reads CASSLGHIDEKLFF. CDR3 nucleotides: TGTGCCAGCAGCTTAGGGCACATAGATGAAAAACTGTTTTTT.

The chain has TRBV28 and TRBJ1-1, with D unclear. Germline V gives CDR1 MDHEN, CDR2 SYDVKM. The CDR3 is made up of 13 amino acids. Between the trimmed V and J ends, which lost 5 bases and 7 bases, there was a span of 14 bases. In nucleotides, the CDR3 is TGTGCCAGCAGTGTCCCCTTTTTGGGTGAAGCTTTCTTT. Translation gives CASSVPFLGEAFF.

In DNA, the CDR3 is TGTGCCAGTGGGCAATGGACCGGGACAGGGCGAACAGATACGCAGTATTTT. Amino acids: CASGQWTGTGRTDTQYF. This chain uses TRBV25-1 with TRBJ2-3, with 9 positions matching TRBD1. This CDR3 is 17 amino acids long. Germline-derived CDR1 and CDR2 are MGHDK and SYGVNS. Trimming removed 9 bases from V and 3 bases from J; junction bases left unmatched: 16. The variable domain in full, with the rest retrieved from reference TRBV25-1 and TRBJ2-3, is EADIYQTPRYLVIGTGKKITLECSQTMGHDKMYWYQQDPGMELHLIHYSYGVNSTEKGDLSSESTVSRIRTEHFPLTLESARPSHTSQYLCASGQWTGTGRTDTQYFGPGTRLTVL.

The rearrangement uses TRBV5-1 and TRBJ2-1; D tentatively fits TRBD1 or TRBD2 (5 bases each). The CDR3 loop spans 14 amino acids. V lost 0 bases and J lost 10, with 14 bases in between. Germline CDR1 SGHRS, CDR2 YFSETQ. The CDR3 loop reads CASSLEGRDGEQFF. The CDR3 DNA is TGCGCCAGCAGCTTGGAAGGTCGGGACGGAGAGCAGTTCTTC.

The chain is built from TRBV19 and TRBJ2-1; 8 positions match TRBD2. V was clipped by 2 bases and J by 1 base; unmatched bases: 4. CDR3 length: 16 residues. Germline lookup yields CDR1 LNHDA and CDR2 SQIVND (reference sequence). In DNA, the CDR3 is TGTGCCAGTAGTATAAGCGGGAGATTTTCCTACAATGAGCAGTTCTTC. Its translation: CASSISGRFSYNEQFF. Full variable domain (remainder filled in from reference TRBV19 and TRBJ2-1): DGGITQSPKYLFRKEGQNVTLSCEQNLNHDAMYWYRQDPGQGLRLIYYSQIVNDFQKGDIAEGYSVSREKKESFPLTVTSAQKNPTAFYLCASSISGRFSYNEQFFGPGTRLTVL.

The chain uses TRBV7-9 and TRBJ2-1; the match to TRBD2 covers 7 bases. The length of the CDR3 is 15 residues. CDR1 and CDR2 (germline): SEHNR, FQNEAQ (reference sequence). After removal of 5 bases from V and 5 bases from J, the junction contained 9 bases not matched to a gene. Written as DNA, the CDR3 is TGTGCCAGCAGCCCCCCCGGGCTAGCGGACAATGAGCAGTTCTTC. Protein sequence: CASSPPGLADNEQFF.

The rearrangement joins TRBV7-2 to TRBJ2-3; 11 nucleotides line up with TRBD2. Germline lookup yields CDR1 SGHTA and CDR2 FQGNSA. The CDR3 sequence is 15 residues long. J was trimmed by 5 bases and V by 5 bases; bases with no gene match: 6. The chain's CDR3 is CASSALAGGIDTQYF. The CDR3 nucleotides are TGTGCCAGCAGCGCCCTAGCGGGGGGTATAGATACGCAGTATTTT.

This chain uses TRBV27 with TRBJ2-7; D is perhaps TRBD2 (7 bases). V was cut by 1 base and J by 6 bases, with 16 bases left in between. The germline gives CDR1 MNHEY, CDR2 SMNVEV (reference sequence). The CDR3 spans 15 residues. Here the CDR3 DNA reads TGTGCCAGCAGTTTATACGGGGGGCGAGGATCCGAGCAGTACTTC. This translates into CASSLYGGRGSEQYF.

This clone has only one observation. The rearrangement links TRBV24-1 to TRBJ2-1; 7 nucleotides align to TRBD2. Trimming cost V 7 bases and J 7 bases; bases outside gene matches: 12. CDR1 KGHDR and CDR2 SFDVKD come from the germline V gene. This CDR3 is 15 amino acids long. The DNA for the CDR3 is TGTGCCACCAGCCCCGGAGTGCGGCGGGGGAATGAGCAGTTCTTC. Its protein product is CATSPGVRRGNEQFF.

The CDR3 DNA follows: TGTGCCAGCAGCCGGGACACCGGGGAGCTGTTTTTT. This sequence encodes CASSRDTGELFF. The chain has TRBV28 and TRBJ2-2; unclear D gene. The ends were cut back, 6 bases at V and 3 bases at J, with 5 bases in the middle. The germline V gene encodes CDR1 MDHEN and CDR2 SYDVKM. The CDR3 extends over 12 amino acids.

The V call is TRBV11-2, the J call TRBJ2-1; 8 bases align to TRBD2. V shed 1 base and J 5 bases; nucleotides not matched to a gene: 13. The CDR3 runs 18 residues. CDR1 is SGHAT and CDR2 is FQNNGV in the germline V gene. CDR3 in amino acids: CASSLVVGSGRVDNEQFF. The CDR3 DNA is TGTGCCAGCAGCTTAGTGGTAGGAAGCGGGAGAGTGGACAATGAGCAGTTCTTC.